These T cell receptor beta chains were read from a single sample in a study of blood T cells in healthy people across ages. Via MiXCR, TCRdb re-called the 5' RACE reads, giving one row per CDR3 protein. Found here are approximately 1,000,000 distinct CDR3 sequences, more than 35% of them singletons; the top ten hold 15% to 20%. What was sequenced was blood. The receptors come from a woman aged 55 to 70 in good health. CDR3s leave out the opening cysteine and the closing phenylalanine or tryptophan. The D gene is left open where the match is weak. Size values are once, few and many counts, or a class for expanded clones, and some rows have none.

CDR3 protein: ASSRVGNHWETQY; clone size: once; D gene: NA; V gene: TRBV27
CDR3 protein: ASSPTGGVYEQF; clone size: NA; D gene: TRBD1; V gene: TRBV5-1
CDR3 protein: ASSTIQGTGELF; clone size: NA; D gene: NA; V gene: TRBV6-5
CDR3 protein: ASSLGAGPPLDEQY; clone size: NA; D gene: NA; V gene: TRBV7-2
CDR3 protein: ASSETGISYNEQF; clone size: NA; D gene: NA; V gene: TRBV2
CDR3 protein: ASRKTGTVNEKLF; clone size: few; D gene: NA; V gene: TRBV12-3/TRBV12-4
CDR3 protein: ASSQAFSSGKETQY; clone size: NA; D gene: TRBD2; V gene: TRBV4-1
CDR3 protein: SAQTGSSYEQY; clone size: once; D gene: TRBD1; V gene: TRBV20-1
CDR3 protein: ASGLATPGGNQPQH; clone size: NA; D gene: NA; V gene: TRBV12-5
CDR3 protein: ASKNTRTRPYEQY; clone size: many; D gene: TRBD2; V gene: TRBV6-6
CDR3 protein: SATRGLDEQF; clone size: NA; D gene: TRBD1; V gene: TRBV20-1
CDR3 protein: ASSVRVADYGYT; clone size: few; D gene: NA; V gene: TRBV9
CDR3 protein: ATSRTRQGSFSGANVLT; clone size: few; D gene: TRBD1; V gene: TRBV15
CDR3 protein: ASSRSFYEQY; clone size: many; D gene: NA; V gene: TRBV7-2
CDR3 protein: ASSYRGGGIQSYEQY; clone size: NA; D gene: NA; V gene: TRBV12-3/TRBV12-4
CDR3 protein: ASSARQGTSTDTRY; clone size: NA; D gene: NA; V gene: TRBV25-1
CDR3 protein: ASSATGSLTDTQY; clone size: NA; D gene: NA; V gene: TRBV6-1
CDR3 protein: SASRGQSNQPQH; clone size: NA; D gene: NA; V gene: TRBV20-1
CDR3 protein: ASSGRTSGSSSTDTQY; clone size: NA; D gene: TRBD2; V gene: TRBV11-2
CDR3 protein: ATRRLSPGRGVYGYT; clone size: NA; D gene: NA; V gene: TRBV15
CDR3 protein: ASIKAGETQY; clone size: NA; D gene: NA; V gene: TRBV2
CDR3 protein: ASSFAGINYVQY; clone size: NA; D gene: NA; V gene: TRBV5-5
CDR3 protein: ASSPGFGRGVNIQY; clone size: few; D gene: NA; V gene: TRBV5-1
CDR3 protein: ASSLLVNEQF; clone size: many; D gene: NA; V gene: TRBV3-1
CDR3 protein: STPGQGDETQY; clone size: NA; D gene: TRBD1; V gene: TRBV29-1
CDR3 protein: SARAGTGVTKETQY; clone size: NA; D gene: TRBD1; V gene: TRBV20-1
CDR3 protein: ASSARDKTYEQH; clone size: NA; D gene: NA; V gene: TRBV7-9
CDR3 protein: ASSLPGGVETQY; clone size: once; D gene: NA; V gene: TRBV5-1
CDR3 protein: ASSPTSGHNEQF; clone size: NA; D gene: TRBD2; V gene: TRBV6-5
CDR3 protein: ASSPHRVLPNEKLF; clone size: few; D gene: NA; V gene: TRBV28
CDR3 protein: SAKGGPTGELF; clone size: NA; D gene: NA; V gene: TRBV20-1
CDR3 protein: SAGDRTYEQY; clone size: NA; D gene: NA; V gene: TRBV20-1
CDR3 protein: ASSLFSGAQETQY; clone size: NA; D gene: NA; V gene: TRBV5-1
CDR3 protein: ASSTDMNTEAF; clone size: few; D gene: NA; V gene: TRBV12-3/TRBV12-4
CDR3 protein: ASTAFLINGETQY; clone size: NA; D gene: NA; V gene: TRBV28
CDR3 protein: ASTGLAYNEQY; clone size: NA; D gene: TRBD2; V gene: TRBV25-1
CDR3 protein: SASPARGKNTEAF; clone size: NA; D gene: NA; V gene: TRBV20-1
CDR3 protein: ASRSAGHEQY; clone size: NA; D gene: NA; V gene: TRBV27
CDR3 protein: ASSRGSVEWDSFYEQY; clone size: few; D gene: TRBD1; V gene: TRBV6-2/TRBV6-3
CDR3 protein: ATSRELQGEEKLF; clone size: NA; D gene: TRBD1; V gene: TRBV15
CDR3 protein: AISERTSGHKEQF; clone size: NA; D gene: TRBD2; V gene: TRBV10-3
CDR3 protein: ASSLGHRFQNRDSSYNEQF; clone size: few; D gene: TRBD1; V gene: TRBV7-8
CDR3 protein: ASSEQGAGEKLF; clone size: NA; D gene: TRBD1; V gene: TRBV2
CDR3 protein: SVLRDRVTGELF; clone size: NA; D gene: TRBD1; V gene: TRBV29-1
CDR3 protein: SAGKLTSGVYNEQF; clone size: many; D gene: TRBD2; V gene: TRBV20-1
CDR3 protein: ASNAGHPGTNLYEQY; clone size: NA; D gene: TRBD2; V gene: TRBV5-1
CDR3 protein: SASTTSGRGDTQY; clone size: NA; D gene: TRBD2; V gene: TRBV20-1
CDR3 protein: ASRLAGVTDTQY; clone size: few; D gene: TRBD2; V gene: TRBV12-3/TRBV12-4
CDR3 protein: ATSRGDRKNNEQF; clone size: few; D gene: TRBD1; V gene: TRBV15
CDR3 protein: ASSQGASRHEQY; clone size: NA; D gene: NA; V gene: TRBV3-1
CDR3 protein: ASSLVGQGYLPYEQY; clone size: few; D gene: TRBD1; V gene: TRBV7-2
CDR3 protein: ASSNQGTEQY; clone size: NA; D gene: NA; V gene: TRBV6-5
CDR3 protein: SARAPAARAGEQF; clone size: few; D gene: NA; V gene: TRBV20-1
CDR3 protein: ASSLSDRGSGNTIY; clone size: NA; D gene: TRBD1; V gene: TRBV7-9
CDR3 protein: ASSEWGFANSGANVLT; clone size: few; D gene: NA; V gene: TRBV10-2